The T cell receptor (beta chain) described here comes from a study of T-cell reconstitution after alpha-beta-depleted transplantation in children. Comments on this clonotype: What it binds is not known.

This CDR3 spans 13 amino acids. V lost 3 bases to trimming and J lost 3 bases, with 10 bases between them. Germline values: CDR1 SGDLS, CDR2 YYNGEE. The authors prepared the TCRbeta library with unique molecular identifiers. One entry per CDR3 protein, called by TCRdb with MiXCR from the PCR reads. In the table there are approximately 270,000 distinct CDR3 sequences, roughly a quarter of which are singletons. General study results and limits: Among T cells one year after transplant, newly produced cells accounted for most counts and diversity. Reportedly, roughly two months post-transplant, alpha-beta T cells arose from several hundred expanded graft clones. At day 60, the high TCRbeta diversity found in some patients originated from recipient T cells and thymic progenitors that had survived.

This sequence originates from a female patient between 2 and 15 years old who had a stem cell transplant for congenital amegakaryocytic thrombocytopenia, so the T cells may come from the graft donor. V usage is TRBV9 and J usage is TRBJ2-7; D is perhaps TRBD1 (6 bases). Here the sequenced sample was PBMCs, mostly from graft donor cells, taken 360 days after TCRalphabeta/CD19-depleted stem cell transplant. The CDR3 loop is CASSAGDNYEQYF. CDR3 nucleotide sequence: TGTGCCAGCAGCGCTGGGGACAACTACGAGCAGTACTTC.